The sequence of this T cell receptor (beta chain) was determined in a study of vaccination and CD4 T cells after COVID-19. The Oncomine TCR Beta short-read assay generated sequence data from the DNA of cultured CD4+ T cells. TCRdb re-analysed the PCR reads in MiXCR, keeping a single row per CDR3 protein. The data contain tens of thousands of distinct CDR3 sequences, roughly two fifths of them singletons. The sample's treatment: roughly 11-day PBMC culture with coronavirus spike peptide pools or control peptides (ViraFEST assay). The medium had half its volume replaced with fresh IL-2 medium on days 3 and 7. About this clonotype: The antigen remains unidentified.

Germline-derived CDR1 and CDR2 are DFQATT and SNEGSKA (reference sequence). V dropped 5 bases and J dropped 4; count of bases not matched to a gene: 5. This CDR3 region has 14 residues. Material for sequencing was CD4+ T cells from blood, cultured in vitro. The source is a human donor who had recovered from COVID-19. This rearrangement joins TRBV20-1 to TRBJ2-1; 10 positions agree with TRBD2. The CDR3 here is CSARTSGVYNEQFF. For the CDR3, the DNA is TGCAGTGCTCGGACTAGCGGAGTGTACAATGAGCAGTTCTTC.